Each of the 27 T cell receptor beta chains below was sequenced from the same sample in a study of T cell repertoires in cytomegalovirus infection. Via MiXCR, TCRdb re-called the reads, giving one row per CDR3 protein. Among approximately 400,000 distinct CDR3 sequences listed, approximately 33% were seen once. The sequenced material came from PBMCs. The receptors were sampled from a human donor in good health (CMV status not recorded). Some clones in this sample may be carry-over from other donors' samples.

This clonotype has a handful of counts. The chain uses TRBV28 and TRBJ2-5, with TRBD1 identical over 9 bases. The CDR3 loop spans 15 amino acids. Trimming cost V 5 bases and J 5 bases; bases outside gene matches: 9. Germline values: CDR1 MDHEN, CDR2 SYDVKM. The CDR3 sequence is CASSAPGQGGETQYF. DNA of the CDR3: TGTGCCAGCAGTGCACCGGGACAGGGTGGGGAGACCCAGTACTTC.

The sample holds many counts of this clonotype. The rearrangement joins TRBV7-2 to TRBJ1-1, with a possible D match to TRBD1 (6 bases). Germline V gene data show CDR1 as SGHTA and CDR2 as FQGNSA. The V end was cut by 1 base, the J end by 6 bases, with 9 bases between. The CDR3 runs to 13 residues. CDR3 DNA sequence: TGTGCCAGCAGCTTAGGAGGGGGTCCTGAAGCTTTCTTT. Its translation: CASSLGGGPEAFF.

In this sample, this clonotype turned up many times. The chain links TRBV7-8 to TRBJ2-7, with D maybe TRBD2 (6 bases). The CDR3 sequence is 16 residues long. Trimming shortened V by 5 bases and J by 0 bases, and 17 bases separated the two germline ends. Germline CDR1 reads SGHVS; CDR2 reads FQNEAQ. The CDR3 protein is CASSPFGTASSYEQYF. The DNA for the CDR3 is TGTGCCAGCAGCCCCTTTGGGACTGCGAGCTCCTACGAGCAGTACTTC.

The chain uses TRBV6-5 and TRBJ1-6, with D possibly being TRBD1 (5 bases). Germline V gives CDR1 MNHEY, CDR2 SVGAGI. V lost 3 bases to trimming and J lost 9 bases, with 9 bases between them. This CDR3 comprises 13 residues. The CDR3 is CASSYVGASPLHF. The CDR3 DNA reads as TGTGCCAGCAGTTATGTTGGGGCTTCACCCCTCCACTTT.

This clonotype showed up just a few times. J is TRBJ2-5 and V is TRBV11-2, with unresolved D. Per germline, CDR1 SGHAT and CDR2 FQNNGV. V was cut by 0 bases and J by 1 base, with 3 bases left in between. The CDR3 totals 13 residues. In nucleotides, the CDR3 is TGTGCCAGCAGCTTAGATCCCCAAGAGACCCAGTACTTC. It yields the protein CASSLDPQETQYF.

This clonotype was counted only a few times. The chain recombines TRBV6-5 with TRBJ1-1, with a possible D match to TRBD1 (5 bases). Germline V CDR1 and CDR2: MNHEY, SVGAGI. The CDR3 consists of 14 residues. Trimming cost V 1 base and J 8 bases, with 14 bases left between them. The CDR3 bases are TGTGCCAGCAGTTACTTATCAACGGGACTAGAAGCTTTCTTT. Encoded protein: CASSYLSTGLEAFF.

This CDR3 reads CAISEGDRTKWGYGYTF. CDR3 coding DNA: TGTGCCATCAGTGAAGGGGACAGAACCAAATGGGGTTATGGCTACACCTTC. The chain joins TRBV10-3 to TRBJ1-2, with 7 bases matching TRBD1. In germline, CDR1 is ENHRY, CDR2 SYGVKD. The CDR3 is made up of 17 amino acids. The V segment lost 3 bases and the J segment 5 bases; nucleotides outside the gene matches: 15.

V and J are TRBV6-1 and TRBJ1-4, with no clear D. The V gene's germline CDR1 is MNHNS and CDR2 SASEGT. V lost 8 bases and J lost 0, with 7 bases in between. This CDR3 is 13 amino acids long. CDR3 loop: CASGFATNEKLFF. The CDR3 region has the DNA TGTGCCAGCGGATTTGCAACTAATGAAAAACTGTTTTTT.

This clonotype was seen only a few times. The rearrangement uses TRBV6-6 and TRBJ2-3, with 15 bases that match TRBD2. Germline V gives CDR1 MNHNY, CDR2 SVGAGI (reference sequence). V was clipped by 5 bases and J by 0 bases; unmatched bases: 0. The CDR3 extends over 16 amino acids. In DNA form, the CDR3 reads TGTGCCAGCAGTGGGACTAGCGGGGGGAGCACAGATACGCAGTATTTT. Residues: CASSGTSGGSTDTQYF.

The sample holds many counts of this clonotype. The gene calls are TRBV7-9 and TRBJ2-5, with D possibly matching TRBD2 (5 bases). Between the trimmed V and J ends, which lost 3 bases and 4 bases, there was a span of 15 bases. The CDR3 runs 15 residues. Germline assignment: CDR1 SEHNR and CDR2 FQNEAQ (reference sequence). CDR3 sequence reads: CASSFRPPRGETQYF. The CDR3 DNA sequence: TGTGCCAGCAGCTTTCGTCCCCCCCGGGGAGAGACCCAGTACTTC.

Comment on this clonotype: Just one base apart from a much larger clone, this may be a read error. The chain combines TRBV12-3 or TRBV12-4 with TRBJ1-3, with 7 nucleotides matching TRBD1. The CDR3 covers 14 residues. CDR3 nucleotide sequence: TGTGCCAGCAGTCGACAGGGCGGAGGAAACAACATATATTTT. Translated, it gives CASSRQGGGNNIYF.

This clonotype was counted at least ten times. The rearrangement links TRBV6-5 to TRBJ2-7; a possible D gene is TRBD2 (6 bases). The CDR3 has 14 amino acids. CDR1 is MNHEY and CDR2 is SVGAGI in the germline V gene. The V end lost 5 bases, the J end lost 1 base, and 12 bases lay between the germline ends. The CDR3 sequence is CASSRDSGSYEQYF. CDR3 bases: TGTGCCAGCAGTCGAGATAGCGGATCCTACGAGCAGTACTTC.

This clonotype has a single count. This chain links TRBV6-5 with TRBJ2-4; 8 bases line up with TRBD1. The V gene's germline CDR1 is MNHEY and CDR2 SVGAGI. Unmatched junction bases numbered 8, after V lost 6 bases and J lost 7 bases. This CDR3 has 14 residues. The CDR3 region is CASRKGHRGNIQYF. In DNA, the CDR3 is TGTGCCAGCAGAAAAGGACACAGGGGGAACATTCAGTACTTC.

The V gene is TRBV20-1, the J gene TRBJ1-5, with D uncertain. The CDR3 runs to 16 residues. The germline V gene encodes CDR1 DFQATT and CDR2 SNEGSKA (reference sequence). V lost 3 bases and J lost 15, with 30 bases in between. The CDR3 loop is CSASVGTDYSNQHTHF. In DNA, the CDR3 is TGCAGTGCTAGTGTGGGTACAGACTATAGCAATCAGCACACGCATTTT.

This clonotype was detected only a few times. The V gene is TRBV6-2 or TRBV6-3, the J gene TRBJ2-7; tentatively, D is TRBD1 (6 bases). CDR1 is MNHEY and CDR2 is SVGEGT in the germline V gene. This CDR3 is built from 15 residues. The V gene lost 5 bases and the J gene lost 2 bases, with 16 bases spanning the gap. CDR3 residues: CASSPDRLRTYEQYF. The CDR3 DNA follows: TGTGCCAGCAGTCCAGACAGGTTACGTACCTACGAGCAGTACTTC.

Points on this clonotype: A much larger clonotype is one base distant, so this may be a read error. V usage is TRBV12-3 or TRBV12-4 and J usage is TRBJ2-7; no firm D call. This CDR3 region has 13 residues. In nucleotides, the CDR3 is TGTGCCAGAAGTTTTTCTAGAACCTACGAGCAGTACTTC. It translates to CARSFSRTYEQYF.

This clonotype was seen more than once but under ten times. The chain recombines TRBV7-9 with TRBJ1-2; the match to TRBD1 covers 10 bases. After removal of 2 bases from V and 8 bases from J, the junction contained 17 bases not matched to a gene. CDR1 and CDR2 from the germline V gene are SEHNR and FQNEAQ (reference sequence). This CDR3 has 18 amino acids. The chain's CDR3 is CASSLWLTGGQTGSGYTF. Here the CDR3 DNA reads TGTGCCAGCAGCTTATGGCTGACAGGGGGCCAAACGGGGTCCGGCTACACCTTC.

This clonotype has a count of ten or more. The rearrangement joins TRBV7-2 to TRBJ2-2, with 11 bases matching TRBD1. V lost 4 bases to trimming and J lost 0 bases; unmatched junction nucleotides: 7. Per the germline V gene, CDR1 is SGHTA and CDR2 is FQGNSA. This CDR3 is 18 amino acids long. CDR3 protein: CASSSRTGGFANTGELFF. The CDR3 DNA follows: TGTGCCAGCAGCTCCCGGACAGGGGGCTTCGCGAACACCGGGGAGCTGTTTTTT.

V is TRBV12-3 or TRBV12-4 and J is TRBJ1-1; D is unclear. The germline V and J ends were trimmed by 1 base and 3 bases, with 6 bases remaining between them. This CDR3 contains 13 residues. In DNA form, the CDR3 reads TGTGCCAGCAGTTTAGTGGAGTACACTGAAGCTTTCTTT. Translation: CASSLVEYTEAFF.

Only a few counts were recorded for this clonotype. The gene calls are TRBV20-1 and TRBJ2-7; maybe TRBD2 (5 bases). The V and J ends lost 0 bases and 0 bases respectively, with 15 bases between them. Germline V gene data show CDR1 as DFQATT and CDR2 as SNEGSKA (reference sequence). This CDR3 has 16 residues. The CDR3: CSAREPPGKTSYEQYF. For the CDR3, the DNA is TGCAGTGCTAGAGAGCCGCCGGGGAAAACCTCCTACGAGCAGTACTTC.

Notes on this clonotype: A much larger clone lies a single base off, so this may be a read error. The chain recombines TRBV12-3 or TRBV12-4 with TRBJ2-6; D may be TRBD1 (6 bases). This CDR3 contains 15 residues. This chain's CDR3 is CASSRNRAGANFLTF. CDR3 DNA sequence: TGTGCCAGCAGTCGTAACAGGGCTGGGGCCAACTTCCTGACTTTC.

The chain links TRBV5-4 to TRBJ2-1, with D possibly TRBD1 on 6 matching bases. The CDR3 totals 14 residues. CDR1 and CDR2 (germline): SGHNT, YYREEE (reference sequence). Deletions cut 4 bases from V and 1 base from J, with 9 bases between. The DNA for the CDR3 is TGTGCCAGCAGCCAGACAGGATCCTACAATGAGCAGTTCTTC. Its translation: CASSQTGSYNEQFF.

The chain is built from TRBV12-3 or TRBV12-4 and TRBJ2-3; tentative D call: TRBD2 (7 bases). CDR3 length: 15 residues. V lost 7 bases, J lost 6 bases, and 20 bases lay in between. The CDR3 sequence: CASNRGASGLDTQYF. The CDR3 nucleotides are TGTGCCAGCAACCGGGGGGCATCGGGCTTGGATACGCAGTATTTT.

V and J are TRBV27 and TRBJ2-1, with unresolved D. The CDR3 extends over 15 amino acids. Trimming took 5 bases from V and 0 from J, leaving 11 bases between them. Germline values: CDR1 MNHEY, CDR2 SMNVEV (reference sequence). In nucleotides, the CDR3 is TGTGCCAGCAGTCCAACTCGCGCCTCCTACAATGAGCAGTTCTTC. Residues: CASSPTRASYNEQFF.

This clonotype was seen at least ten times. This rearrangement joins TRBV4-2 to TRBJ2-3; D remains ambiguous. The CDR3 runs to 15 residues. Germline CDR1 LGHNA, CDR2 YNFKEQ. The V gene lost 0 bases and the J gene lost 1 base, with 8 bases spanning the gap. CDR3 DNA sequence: TGTGCCAGCAGCCAAGAACAGAGAGGCACAGATACGCAGTATTTT. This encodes CASSQEQRGTDTQYF.

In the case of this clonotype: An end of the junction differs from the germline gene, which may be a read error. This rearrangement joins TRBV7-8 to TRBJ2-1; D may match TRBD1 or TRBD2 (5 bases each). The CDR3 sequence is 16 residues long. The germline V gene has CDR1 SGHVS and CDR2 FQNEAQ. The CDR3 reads CAGSPSGPALYNEQFF. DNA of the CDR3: TGTGCCGGCAGCCCTTCGGGACCCGCCCTTTACAATGAGCAGTTCTTC.

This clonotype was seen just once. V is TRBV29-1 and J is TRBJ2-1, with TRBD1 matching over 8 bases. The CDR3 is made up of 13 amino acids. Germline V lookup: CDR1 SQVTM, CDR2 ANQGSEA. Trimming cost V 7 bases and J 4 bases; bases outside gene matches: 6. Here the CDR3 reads CSASTGVYNEQFF. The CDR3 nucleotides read TGCAGCGCATCGACAGGGGTATACAATGAGCAGTTCTTC.